What follows is one T cell receptor beta chain and its context. Germline values: CDR1 SGHTA, CDR2 FQGNSA. The V gene end was trimmed by 1 base and the J gene end by 2 bases; junction bases not matched to a gene: 4. CDR3 length: 16 residues. Libraries were prepared by immunoSEQ multiplex PCR; TCRdb keeps only in-frame clonotypes and omits some of them. The sample has around 290,000 clones, about 93% seen once. This specimen belongs to a study of blood T cell repertoires in COVID-19. Sequenced material: PBMCs or T cells enriched from blood (not recorded which). J is TRBJ2-3 and V is TRBV7-2, with 9 positions matching TRBD2. This TCR derives from a woman aged 25 to 45 who had recovered from COVID-19. The CDR3: CASSLVGLASTDTQYF. DNA of the CDR3: TGTGCCAGCAGCTTAGTAGGACTAGCGTCCACAGATACGCAGTATTTT.